This T cell receptor (beta chain) was identified in a study of blood T cell repertoires in COVID-19. At the level of the study: From the United States, Italy and Spain came samples of acute and convalescent COVID-19. T cells, B-cell-depleted T cells, or PBMCs supplied cDNA or gDNA.

Libraries were prepared by immunoSEQ multiplex PCR; TCRdb keeps only in-frame clonotypes and omits some of them. Of almost 35,000 clones listed, approximately 80% were seen once; the top ten hold around a third. The CDR3 length is 16 residues. V was clipped by 0 bases and J by 2 bases; unmatched bases: 6. Germline CDR1 reads MNHEY; CDR2 reads SMNVEV (reference sequence). The gene calls are TRBV27 and TRBJ2-7; TRBD1 matches 8 bases. The sequence was obtained from a man older than 75 with acute or convalescent COVID-19. Sequencing input: peripheral blood. CDR3 coding DNA: TGTGCCAGCAGTTTATCGAGAGGACAGGGAACCTACGAGCAGTACTTC. Translating it yields CASSLSRGQGTYEQYF.